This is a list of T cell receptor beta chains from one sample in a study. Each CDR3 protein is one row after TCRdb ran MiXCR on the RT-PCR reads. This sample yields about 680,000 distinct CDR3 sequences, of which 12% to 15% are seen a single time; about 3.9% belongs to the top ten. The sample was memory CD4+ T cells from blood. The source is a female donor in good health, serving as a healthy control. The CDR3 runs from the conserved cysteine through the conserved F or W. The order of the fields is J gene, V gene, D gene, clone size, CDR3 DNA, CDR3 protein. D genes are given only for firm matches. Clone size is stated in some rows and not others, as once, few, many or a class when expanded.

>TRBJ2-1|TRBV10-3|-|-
TGTGCCACCAGGAGGAGTGGCAATGAGCAGTTCTTC
CATRRSGNEQFF
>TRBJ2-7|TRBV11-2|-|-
TGTGCCAGCACCCCAGGGGCAGTGCTTAACTACGAGCAGTACTTC
CASTPGAVLNYEQYF
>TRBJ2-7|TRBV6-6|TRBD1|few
TGTGCCAGCAGTTACTCGTGGGACAGGGAAAACGAGCAGTACTTC
CASSYSWDRENEQYF
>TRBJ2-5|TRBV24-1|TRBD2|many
TGTGCCACCAGTGACCTAGGGACTAGCGGCCCCGGGGGAGAGACCCAGTACTTC
CATSDLGTSGPGGETQYF
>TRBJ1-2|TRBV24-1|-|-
TGTGCCACCAGTGATGGGGGGTTCTATGGCTACACCTTC
CATSDGGFYGYTF
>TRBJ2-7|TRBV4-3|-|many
TGCGCCAGCAGCCAAGACCCCAGGGGCTACGAGCAGTACTTC
CASSQDPRGYEQYF
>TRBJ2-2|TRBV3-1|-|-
TGTGCCAGCAGCCAAGATCGGGTTCGCCGGAACACCGGGGAGCTGTTTTTT
CASSQDRVRRNTGELFF
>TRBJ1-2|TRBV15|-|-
TGTGCCACCAGCAGCGGGCAACTCTATGGCTACACCTTC
CATSSGQLYGYTF
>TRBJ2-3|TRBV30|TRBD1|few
TGTGCCTTGGTACAGGGGGCGCAAGATACGCAGTATTTT
CALVQGAQDTQYF
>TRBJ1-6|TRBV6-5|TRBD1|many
TGTGCCAGCAAGACTACGGGACAGAATTCACCCCTCCACTTT
CASKTTGQNSPLHF
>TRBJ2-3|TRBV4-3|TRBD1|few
TGCGCCAGCAGCCAAGATCTCCCGACAGGGGCTAGCACAGATACGCAGTATTTT
CASSQDLPTGASTDTQYF
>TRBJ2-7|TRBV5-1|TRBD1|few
TGCGCCAGCAGTCTGACGGGACAGGGGACCTACGAGCAGTACTTC
CASSLTGQGTYEQYF
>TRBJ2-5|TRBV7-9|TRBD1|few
TGTGCCAGCAGCACCTGGGACAGGGATCTTGGGGAGACCCAGTACTTC
CASSTWDRDLGETQYF
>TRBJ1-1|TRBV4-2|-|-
TGTGCCAGCAGCCAAACAGGATTTATAGCAGCTTTCTTT
CASSQTGFIAAFF
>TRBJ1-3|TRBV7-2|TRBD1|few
TGTGCCAGCACCAAACAGGGGGCCAGAAACACCATATATTTT
CASTKQGARNTIYF
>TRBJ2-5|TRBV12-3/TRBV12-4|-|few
TGTGCCAGCACCATCCGGCGCAACCGGGAGACCCAGTACTTC
CASTIRRNRETQYF
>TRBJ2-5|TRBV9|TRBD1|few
TGTGCCAGCAGCACTGACAGGGGGAGTGAGACCCAGTACTTC
CASSTDRGSETQYF
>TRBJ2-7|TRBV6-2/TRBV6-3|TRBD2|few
TGTGCCAGTGCCATAGCGGGAGGGCGGAACGAGCAGTACTTC
CASAIAGGRNEQYF
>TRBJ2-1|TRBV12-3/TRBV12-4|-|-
TGTGCCAGCAGTTTGGGGGGGCAAGTGGGTGAGCAGTTCTTC
CASSLGGQVGEQFF
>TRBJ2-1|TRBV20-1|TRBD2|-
TGCAGTGCTAGCGGACTAGCGGGAATACGAGGATCCTACAATGAGCAGTTCTTC
CSASGLAGIRGSYNEQFF
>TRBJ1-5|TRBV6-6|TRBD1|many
TGTGCCAGCAGTTCGGAGACAGGGTCTCAGCCCCAGCATTTT
CASSSETGSQPQHF
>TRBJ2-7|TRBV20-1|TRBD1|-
TGCAGTGGAGAGATGGGCAGGGGGCTAGGAGAGCAGTACTTC
CSGEMGRGLGEQYF
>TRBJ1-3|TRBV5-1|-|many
TGCGCCAGCAGACCCCTTTACTCTGGAAACACCATATATTTT
CASRPLYSGNTIYF
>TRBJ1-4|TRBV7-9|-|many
TGTGCCAGCAGCCTACAGGCAACTAATGAAAAACTGTTTTTT
CASSLQATNEKLFF
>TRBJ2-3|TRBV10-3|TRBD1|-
TGTGCCATCAGTAGGACAGGGGCTGGGACAGATACGCAGTATTTT
CAISRTGAGTDTQYF
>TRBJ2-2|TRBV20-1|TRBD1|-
TGCAGTGCTAGGGAGACAGGGGGCATTTACACCGGGGAGCTGTTTTTT
CSARETGGIYTGELFF
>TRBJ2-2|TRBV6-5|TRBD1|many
TGTGCCAGCAGGGAAACCGGGACAGAGAACACCGGGGAGCTGTTTTTT
CASRETGTENTGELFF
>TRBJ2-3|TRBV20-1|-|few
TGCAGTGTCCCCCCACGGGCAGGGGGCACAGATACGCAGTATTTT
CSVPPRAGGTDTQYF
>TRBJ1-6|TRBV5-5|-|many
TGTGCCAGCAGCTGGGGGAATCCACAGGGACGGGTCAATTCACCCCTCCACTTT
CASSWGNPQGRVNSPLHF
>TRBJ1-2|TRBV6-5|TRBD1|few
TGTGCCAGCAGTTACGCCGGGACAGGAAAAACCCGCAAGGGCTACACCTTC
CASSYAGTGKTRKGYTF
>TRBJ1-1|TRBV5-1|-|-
TGCGCCAGCAGCAACCCGGGACTGCCAAACACTGAAGCTTTCTTT
CASSNPGLPNTEAFF
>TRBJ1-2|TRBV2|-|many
TGTGCCAGCAGTGTCGTGGCAGGGAGCTATGGCTACACCTTC
CASSVVAGSYGYTF
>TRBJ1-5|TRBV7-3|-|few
TGTGCCAGCAGTCCATTCCCTGGCCAGCCCCAGCATTTT
CASSPFPGQPQHF
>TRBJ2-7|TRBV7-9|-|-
TGTGCCAGCAGCTTTTACACAGGGCGATACGAGCAGTACTTC
CASSFYTGRYEQYF
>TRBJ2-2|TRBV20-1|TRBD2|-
TGCAGTGCTAGACGGGGGGGAGACACCGGGGAGCTGTTTTTT
CSARRGGDTGELFF
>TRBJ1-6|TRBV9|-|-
TGTGCCAGAGAATCACCCCTCCACTTT
CARESPLHF
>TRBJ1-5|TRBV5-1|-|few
TGCGCCAGCAGCTTGGAATCGGGTCAGCCCCAGCATTTT
CASSLESGQPQHF
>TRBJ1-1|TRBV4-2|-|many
TGTGCCAGCAGCCAAGATGAAGGGAGGGTAGCTTTCTTT
CASSQDEGRVAFF
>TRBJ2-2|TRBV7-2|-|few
TGTGCCAGCAGCTTCCAGGTTCTTTCCGGGGAGCTGTTTTTT
CASSFQVLSGELFF
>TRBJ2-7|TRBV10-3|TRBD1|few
TGTGCCATCGACCCCGGGACAGGGAGCTACGAGCAGTACTTC
CAIDPGTGSYEQYF
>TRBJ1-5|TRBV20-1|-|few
TGCAGTGCTGTAAAAGGTCAGCCCCAGCATTTT
CSAVKGQPQHF
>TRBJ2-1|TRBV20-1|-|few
TGCAGTGCTAGAGCCTCTAGCGCGAGCTCCTACAATGAGCAGTTCTTC
CSARASSASSYNEQFF
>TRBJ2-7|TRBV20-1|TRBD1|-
TGCAGTGCTAGATTCGGGACAGGGGTTGACGAGCAGTACTTC
CSARFGTGVDEQYF
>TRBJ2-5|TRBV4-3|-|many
TGCGCCAGCAGCCTAAGGAGGGCGTACCAAGAGACCCAGTACTTC
CASSLRRAYQETQYF
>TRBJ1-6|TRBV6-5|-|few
TGTGCCAGCAGTAGGGCAGGGTTGGGTAATTCACCCCTCCACTTT
CASSRAGLGNSPLHF
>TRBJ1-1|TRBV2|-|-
TGTGCCAGCATGTGGAGGGGGACTGAAGCTTTCTTT
CASMWRGTEAFF
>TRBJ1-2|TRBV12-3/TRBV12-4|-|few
TGTGCCAGCACATTAGGGACAAGTAACTATGGCTACACCTTC
CASTLGTSNYGYTF
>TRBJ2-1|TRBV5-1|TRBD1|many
TGCGCCAGCAGCTTTTTACAGGGGGCTAATGAGCAGTTCTTC
CASSFLQGANEQFF
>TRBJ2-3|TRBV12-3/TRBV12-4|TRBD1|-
TGTGCCAGCAGTCCGGGACAGCAATTGGTTAGCACAGATACGCAGTATTTT
CASSPGQQLVSTDTQYF
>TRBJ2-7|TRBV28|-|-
TGTGCCAGCAGCACCCCTGGGAGGCCTGGCGAGCAGTACTTC
CASSTPGRPGEQYF
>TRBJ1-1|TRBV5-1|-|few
TGCGCCAGCAGCTTGATTAATCAGGGTAGAGGGGACGCTGAAGCTTTCTTT
CASSLINQGRGDAEAFF
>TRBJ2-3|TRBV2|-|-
TGTGCCAGCAGTGACCGGGCAGCAGATACGCAGTATTTT
CASSDRAADTQYF
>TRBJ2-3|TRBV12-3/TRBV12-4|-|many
TGTGCCAGCAGTTTCGTGGGAGGCAGTACGGATACGCAGTATTTT
CASSFVGGSTDTQYF
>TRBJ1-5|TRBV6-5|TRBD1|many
TGTGCCAGCAGTTACTCCGGGACAGATGTTGATCAGCCCCAGCATTTT
CASSYSGTDVDQPQHF
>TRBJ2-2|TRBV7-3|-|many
TGTGCCAGCAGCTATAACTCCCCGGCGAACACCGGGGAGCTGTTTTTT
CASSYNSPANTGELFF
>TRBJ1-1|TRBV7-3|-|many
TGTGCCAGCAGCTTAATGGGACAGAACACTGAAGCTTTCTTT
CASSLMGQNTEAFF
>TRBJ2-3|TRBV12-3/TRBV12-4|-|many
TGTGCCAGCAGTCGACCCGGTACAGGGACAGATACGCAGTATTTT
CASSRPGTGTDTQYF
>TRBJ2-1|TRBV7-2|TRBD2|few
TGTGCCAGCAGCTTCGCGGCTAGCGGGGAGTTGGGGTTCTTC
CASSFAASGELGFF
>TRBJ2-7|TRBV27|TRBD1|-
TGTGCCAGCAGTGATCGGGACAGAACCTACGAGCAGTACTTC
CASSDRDRTYEQYF
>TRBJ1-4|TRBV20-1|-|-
TGCAGTGCTAGTATGGGGGGGCCGACTAATGAAAAACTGTTTTTT
CSASMGGPTNEKLFF